This entry describes one TCR beta chain. This clone's antigen is unknown. No per-base quality is available; no much larger clone lies one base away. At diagnosis, tumor, uninvolved tumor-adjacent lung and peripheral blood were collected and then preserved as a mix of FFPE and fresh-frozen material. For TCR repertoire profiling, blood samples were analyzed in the form of peripheral blood mononuclear cells. The germline V gene sets CDR1 to SQVTM and CDR2 to ANQGSEA. Trimming takes 6 bases off V and 0 bases off J; junction bases not matched to a gene: 7. From cysteine to phenylalanine, the CDR3 is 14 amino acids long. Only the CDR3 region is kept as DNA, spanning 42 bases read in frame from base 1. These data originate in a study of T cells in localized non-small cell lung cancer (dated by TCRdb to 2019 to 2021). Study-level background: T cell repertoires of about 230 early-stage NSCLC patients were analyzed, with tumors being compared against uninvolved tumor-adjacent lungs. Of the NSCLC patients, roughly 130 were male and roughly 100 were female, and the mean age was approximately 66 years. The cohort was made up of approximately 250 treatment-naive NSCLC patients whose localized lung tumors had been resected. Study-level results and caveats: Higher T cell density in blood was associated with longer overall survival, whereas higher clonality in adjacent lung was associated with shorter survival. Multi-region tumor sequencing was not performed, so intratumor heterogeneity could not be excluded. A median of roughly 60 of the top 100 tumor clones were detected in paired uninvolved adjacent lung, and around 30 of these tumor clones were also found among the top 100 clones of the paired uninvolved adjacent lung. Because the study design was exploratory, TCR variables were selected using unadjusted p-values without false-discovery rate correction. Uninvolved tumor-adjacent lung showed the highest T cell clonality, higher than tumor, which suggests more focused antigenic responses in the uninvolved tumor-adjacent lung.

TCR beta CDR3 regions were sequenced from DNA using the immunoSEQ Assay. In the authors' own workflow: To compute T cell density, TCR beta template counts were normalized to usable DNA, which was estimated by amplifying housekeeping genes. Using the preseqR package, richness was estimated by extrapolating to 120,000 templates for tissue samples and 400,000 templates for PBMC samples. Clonality was calculated as one minus Pielou's evenness. Tissue-enriched TCRs were identified by differential abundance testing using productive amino-acid clonotypes, minimum total count 5 and alpha 0.1. The Jaccard Index and the Morisita Overlap Index were used to quantify repertoire overlap between compartments. GLIPH grouped TCR beta CDR3s together with public tetramer-defined viral CDR3s, and a viral motif had to include at least three viral sequences and also show V-gene enrichment. TCRdb stores this immuneACCESS table with in-frame sequences only. Part of the clones is absent; in the studies checked, under half of the shortfall reflects unresolved V genes, and no reason is known for the rest. That table is the source of V, J and clone size, and D and trimming were worked out from the DNA. The table for this sample lists around 91,000 clones; about nine tenths of them were counted only once. 15% of the sample rests with the top ten.

The clonotype originates from a man between 35 and 75 years old with stage I squamous cell lung carcinoma. The rearrangement joined TRBV29-1 to TRBJ1-2, with TRBD1 identical over 7 junction bases. The source material was peripheral blood, sampled before any cancer treatment. The DNA sequence is as follows: TGCAGCGTCATAAGGGACAGTGCTAACTATGGCTACACCTTC. It specifies CSVIRDSANYGYTF.